These 15 T cell receptor beta chains were sequenced from one sample in a study of TIL therapy for anti-PD-1-resistant metastatic lung cancer (dated by TCRdb to the early 2020s). TCR beta CDR3 regions were amplified from genomic DNA with the immunoSEQ v3 hsTCRB kit using bias-controlled multiplex PCR. Sourced from immuneACCESS, this table was stored by TCRdb with only in-frame sequences that have V and J called. A share of the clones is absent; for the studies checked, an unresolved V gene accounts for under half, and the remainder has no known explanation. The sample records 95,000 or so clones, under 70% of which are singletons. The ten most abundant clones make up 9.5% to 12% of the sample. This sample's time point label indicates: pre-treatment sample, taken before nivolumab and TIL therapy. Excised metastases, mostly pleural nodules or supraclavicular lymph nodes, were used as baseline tumor samples and were taken from the same resection from which TIL were grown.

The specimen was tumor tissue, collected at baseline. Receptors were obtained from a person between 25 and 79 years old with non-small cell lung cancer.

CDR3 amino acids: CASGIPYNEQFF. The CDR3 nucleotides are TGTGCCAGCGGTATACCGTACAATGAGCAGTTCTTC. This chain uses TRBV6-5 with TRBJ2-1, with no clear D. CDR1 and CDR2 (germline): MNHEY, SVGAGI. V lost 8 bases, J lost 4 bases, and 9 bases lay in between. The CDR3 covers 12 residues.

V gene TRBV11-2 combines with J gene TRBJ2-5; D not certain. This CDR3 region has 14 residues. The germline V and J ends were trimmed by 8 bases and 5 bases, with 18 bases remaining between them. The germline V gene encodes CDR1 SGHAT and CDR2 FQNNGV. CDR3: CASGSRVREETQYF. The DNA for the CDR3 is TGTGCCAGCGGGTCCCGGGTTCGCGAGGAGACCCAGTACTTC.

The V gene is TRBV4-1, the J gene TRBJ2-6; D is uncertain. V lost 1 base to trimming and J lost 0 bases, with 4 bases between them. The CDR3 has 15 residues. Germline V lookup: CDR1 MGHRA, CDR2 YSYEKL. CDR3 in amino acids: CASSQADSGANVLTF. Here the CDR3 DNA reads TGCGCCAGCAGCCAAGCGGACTCTGGGGCCAACGTCCTGACTTTC.

This CDR3 is CASSAGLASNIQYF. DNA for the CDR3: TGTGCCAGCAGCGCGGGACTAGCGTCAAACATTCAGTACTTC. The V and J genes are TRBV7-9 and TRBJ2-4, with 10 bases that match TRBD2. The CDR3 runs to 14 residues. Germline V gene lookup returns CDR1 SEHNR and CDR2 FQNEAQ (reference sequence). The ends lost 5 bases at V and 6 bases at J; junction bases unmatched: 4.

The chain couples TRBV7-2 to TRBJ1-6; D gene uncertain. The CDR3 is 13 amino acids. The germline CDR1 and CDR2 sequences are SGHTA and FQGNSA. V was trimmed by 3 bases and J by 8 bases, leaving 8 bases between them. The CDR3 DNA is TGTGCCAGCAGCTTTAACCGGGATTCACCCCTCCACTTT. It translates to CASSFNRDSPLHF. Together with reference TRBV7-2 and TRBJ1-6, the CDR3 gives the full variable domain: GAGVSQSPSNKVTEKGKDVELRCDPISGHTALYWYRQSLGQGLEFLIYFQGNSAPDKSGLPSDRFSAERTGGSVSTLTIQRTQQEDSAVYLCASSFNRDSPLHFGNGTRLTVT.

The rearrangement links TRBV19 to TRBJ2-4; 9 bases are shared with TRBD1. V shed 6 bases and J 2 bases; nucleotides not matched to a gene: 2. This CDR3 is built from 14 residues. The germline V gene has CDR1 LNHDA and CDR2 SQIVND (reference sequence). Here the CDR3 reads CASRGTGTKNIQYF. CDR3 sequence (DNA): TGTGCCAGTAGGGGGACAGGGACCAAAAACATTCAGTACTTC.

The sample holds one count of this clone. This chain connects TRBV5-6 to TRBJ2-7; 8 bases map to TRBD1. This CDR3 contains 15 residues. The germline gives CDR1 SGHDT, CDR2 YYEEEE. Trimming at V came to 3 bases and at J to 6 bases, leaving 11 bases not matched to a gene. CDR3 nucleotide sequence: TGTGCCAGCAGCTGGGGACAGGAGTTGGGACGCGAGCAGTACTTC. Amino acid sequence: CASSWGQELGREQYF. Supplemented by reference TRBV5-6 and TRBJ2-7, the full variable domain reads DAGVTQSPTHLIKTRGQQVTLRCSPKSGHDTVSWYQQALGQGPQFIFQYYEEEERQRGNFPDRFSGHQFPNYSSELNVNALLLGDSALYLCASSWGQELGREQYFGPGTRLTVT.

The J gene is TRBJ1-3, the V gene TRBV7-9; 7 nucleotides align to TRBD1. CDR3 size: 14 residues. The V gene end was trimmed by 5 bases and the J gene end by 7 bases; junction bases not matched to a gene: 8. CDR1 and CDR2 from the germline V gene are SEHNR and FQNEAQ (reference sequence). CDR3 region: CASSATGKSNTIYF. The CDR3, as DNA: TGTGCCAGCAGCGCGACAGGGAAAAGCAACACCATATATTTT.

The rearrangement uses TRBV29-1 and TRBJ1-5, with no clear D. Between the trimmed V and J ends, which lost 4 bases and 6 bases, there was a span of 13 bases. The CDR3 consists of 13 residues. The germline CDR1 and CDR2 sequences are SQVTM and ANQGSEA. For the CDR3, the DNA is TGCAGCGTTGCGGGGTTTAGCGGTCAGCCCCAGCATTTT. This encodes CSVAGFSGQPQHF. Complete variable domain (other parts from reference TRBV29-1 and TRBJ1-5): SAVISQKPSRDICQRGTSLTIQCQVDSQVTMMFWYRQQPGQSLTLIATANQGSEATYESGFVIDKFPISRPNLTFSTLTVSNMSPEDSSIYLCSVAGFSGQPQHFGDGTRLSIL.

This chain connects TRBV5-1 to TRBJ2-7; D is unresolved. The CDR3 is made up of 13 amino acids. The V and J ends lost 4 bases and 2 bases respectively, with 10 bases between them. Germline CDR1 SGHRS, CDR2 YFSETQ. The CDR3 protein is CASSAEFTYEQYF. The CDR3 DNA is TGCGCCAGCAGCGCGGAATTCACCTACGAGCAGTACTTC.

There are a few counts of this clone. The chain joins TRBV20-1 to TRBJ2-3, with TRBD2 matching 8 bases. The CDR3 consists of 18 residues. Germline-derived CDR1 and CDR2 are DFQATT and SNEGSKA (reference sequence). V shed 3 bases, J shed 6 bases, and the junction held 20 bases outside the gene matches. The DNA for the CDR3 is TGCAGTGCTAGTGGGCTAGCGGGTAGGGATCGGTCACTGGATACGCAGTATTTT. Its translation is CSASGLAGRDRSLDTQYF.

This chain joins TRBV21-1 and TRBJ1-1; the table calls TRBD1, which could not be checked here. TRBV21-1 constitutes a pseudogene. The CDR3 totals 15 residues. The CDR3 here is CASSKERTGNTEAFF. The CDR3, as DNA: TGTGCCAGCAGCAAAGAGAGGACAGGGAACACTGAAGCTTTCTTT.

The rearrangement joins TRBV6-4 to TRBJ1-1; D unclear. This CDR3 is 15 amino acids long. Between the trimmed V and J ends, which lost 0 bases and 4 bases, there was a span of 12 bases. Germline loops: CDR1 MRHNA, CDR2 SNTAGT. The CDR3 spells CASSDSARGSTEAFF. The CDR3 DNA follows: TGTGCCAGCAGTGACTCGGCCCGGGGTAGCACTGAAGCTTTCTTT.

The rearrangement links TRBV5-1 to TRBJ2-7; D is undetermined. CDR1 SGHRS and CDR2 YFSETQ come from the germline V gene. Trimming left V 7 bases short and J 4 bases short, with 21 bases between. The CDR3 runs to 15 residues. CDR3 DNA sequence: TGCGCCAGCGCCCGTATCCAGGCAGGCCGATACGAGCAGTACTTC. Protein sequence: CASARIQAGRYEQYF.

The chain recombines TRBV19 with TRBJ1-2; 8 positions agree with TRBD1. Looked up from germline, CDR1 is LNHDA and CDR2 is SQIVND (reference sequence). There are 12 residues in the CDR3. V was clipped by 6 bases and J by 7 bases; unmatched bases: 4. CDR3 nucleotide sequence: TGTGCCAGTAGATGGACAGGGTCTGGCTACACCTTC. It codes for CASRWTGSGYTF.